This T cell receptor (beta chain) was obtained from a study of vaccination and CD4 T cells after COVID-19. Study-level information: No peptide, an HIV-1 Nef pool, or a CEFX pool was what each control culture received.

This sample's treatment: 10-day PBMC culture with coronavirus spike peptide pools or control peptides (ViraFEST assay). This CDR3 has 16 residues. The ends lost 5 bases at V and 0 bases at J; junction bases unmatched: 10. The germline V gene has CDR1 LGHNA and CDR2 YSLEER. Turning to this clonotype: As yet, its antigen is unknown.

Sequence data for DNA of cultured CD4+ T cells were generated by the Oncomine TCR Beta short-read assay. A single record per CDR3 protein comes from TCRdb applying MiXCR to the PCR reads. The sample records around 5,200 distinct CDR3 sequences, 48% being singletons. This TCR was sampled from a human donor who had recovered from COVID-19. The sequencing sample was made of CD4+ T cells from blood, cultured in vitro. The gene calls are TRBV4-3 and TRBJ2-7; 7 bases are shared with TRBD1. The CDR3 DNA reads TGCGCCAGCAGCTACCAAACCGGGACAGACTCCTACGAGCAGTACTTC. It is translated as CASSYQTGTDSYEQYF.